At least ten counts were recorded for the clone carrying this T cell receptor (beta chain). The data stem from a study of Graves' ophthalmopathy and Graves' hyperthyroidism. This CDR3 spans 15 amino acids. Trimming cost V 6 bases and J 2 bases; bases outside gene matches: 5. TCR beta CDR3 regions were amplified from RNA transcripts. In the first round, RT-PCR was carried out with HTBI primers, and a multiplex PCR formed the second round. TCRdb re-derived calls from the multiplex PCR reads in MiXCR, one entry per CDR3 protein. The data show about 590,000 distinct CDR3 sequences, approximately 35% seen once.

Sequenced sample: peripheral blood or thyroid tissue (not recorded which). The genes are TRBV12-3 or TRBV12-4 and TRBJ1-5; 9 nucleotides match TRBD1. This clonotype was obtained from an adult man with Graves' hyperthyroidism. The CDR3 region has the DNA TGTGCCAGCAGCCTACAGGGGGCAGGCAATCAGCCCCAGCATTTT. Encoded protein: CASSLQGAGNQPQHF.